A single sample is the source of the 4 T cell receptor beta chains below, sequenced in a study of a mutant IDH1 vaccine in newly diagnosed glioma. Generated by immunoSEQ multiplex PCR, the TCRdb table keeps only in-frame clones and is missing some. The table shows fewer than 40,000 clones, with over 75% occurring only once. Described time point: week 47, end of study. Alongside topical imiquimod, each dose of vaccine comprised 300 ug of mutant IDH1 20-mer peptide. These TCRs' antigens remain unknown. The sample in question was PBMCs, obtained from a glioma patient whose treatment included an IDH1 peptide vaccine. The receptors originated from a woman between 40 and 50 years old with glioma.

V and J are TRBV9 and TRBJ1-1; no clear D gene. V shed 4 bases and J shed 2 bases, with 24 bases lying between them. There are 18 residues in the CDR3. CDR1 is SGDLS and CDR2 is YYNGEE in the germline V gene. CDR3 coding DNA: TGTGCCAGCAGCTCAGACCCAGTGGGTCAGGCGTTCAACACTGAAGCTTTCTTT. Protein sequence: CASSSDPVGQAFNTEAFF.

The gene calls are TRBV5-1 and TRBJ2-3, with D hard to call. V lost 7 bases, J lost 0 bases, and 21 bases lay in between. The CDR3 loop spans 17 amino acids. CDR1 and CDR2 from the germline V gene are SGHRS and YFSETQ. CDR3 DNA sequence: TGCGCCAGCTCCCGGACCCACAGCGACCCTAGCACAGATACGCAGTATTTT. Translated, it gives CASSRTHSDPSTDTQYF.

This clone was observed once. The chain employs TRBV6-5 and TRBJ2-7; D perhaps matches TRBD1 (6 bases). The V end was cut by 2 bases, the J end by 7 bases, with 12 bases between. This CDR3 spans 13 amino acids. Germline V CDR1 and CDR2: MNHEY, SVGAGI. The CDR3 coding sequence is TGTGCCAGCAGTTACATGGGGGCGAGGGAGCAGTACTTC. Its translation is CASSYMGAREQYF.

There are a few counts of this clone. The genes are TRBV19 and TRBJ1-1; D is unresolved. Between the trimmed V and J ends, which lost 1 base and 2 bases, there was a span of 11 bases. This CDR3 region has 15 residues. Germline CDR1 LNHDA, CDR2 SQIVND (reference sequence). This chain's CDR3 is CASSIAETLNTEAFF. In DNA form, the CDR3 reads TGTGCCAGTAGTATAGCAGAGACACTAAACACTGAAGCTTTCTTT.